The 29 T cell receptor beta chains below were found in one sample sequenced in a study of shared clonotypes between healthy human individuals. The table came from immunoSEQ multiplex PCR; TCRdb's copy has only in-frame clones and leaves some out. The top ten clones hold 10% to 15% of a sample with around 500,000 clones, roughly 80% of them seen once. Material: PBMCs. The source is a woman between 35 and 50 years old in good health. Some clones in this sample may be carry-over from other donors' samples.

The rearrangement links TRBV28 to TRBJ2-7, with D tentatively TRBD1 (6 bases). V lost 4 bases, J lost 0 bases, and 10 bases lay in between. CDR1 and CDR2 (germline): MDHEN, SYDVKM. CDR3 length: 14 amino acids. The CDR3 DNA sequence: TGTGCCAGCAGTTCACAGGGCCCCTCCTACGAGCAGTACTTC. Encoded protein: CASSSQGPSYEQYF.

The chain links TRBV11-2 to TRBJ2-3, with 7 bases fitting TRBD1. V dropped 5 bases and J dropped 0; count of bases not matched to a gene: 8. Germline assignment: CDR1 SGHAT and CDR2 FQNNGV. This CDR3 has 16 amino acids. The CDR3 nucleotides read TGTGCCAGCAGCCCCAGTAGGGGGCGCAGCACAGATACGCAGTATTTT. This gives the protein CASSPSRGRSTDTQYF.

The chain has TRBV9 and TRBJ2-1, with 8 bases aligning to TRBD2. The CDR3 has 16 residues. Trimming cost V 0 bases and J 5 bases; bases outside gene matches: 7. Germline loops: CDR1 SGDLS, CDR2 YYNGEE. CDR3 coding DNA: TGTGCCAGCAGCGTAGCCCCCCAACTAGCGGACAATGAGCAGTTCTTC. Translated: CASSVAPQLADNEQFF.

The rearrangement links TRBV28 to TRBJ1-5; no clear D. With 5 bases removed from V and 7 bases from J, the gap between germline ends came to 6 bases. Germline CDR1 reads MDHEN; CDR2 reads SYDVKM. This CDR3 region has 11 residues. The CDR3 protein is CASSRHQPQHF. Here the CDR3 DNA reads TGTGCCAGCAGTCGGCACCAGCCCCAGCATTTT.

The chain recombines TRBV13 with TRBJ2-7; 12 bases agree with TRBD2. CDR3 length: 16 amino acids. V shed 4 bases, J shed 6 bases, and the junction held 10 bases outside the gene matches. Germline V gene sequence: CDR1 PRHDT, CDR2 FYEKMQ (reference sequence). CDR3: CASSSLKLAGGIEQYF. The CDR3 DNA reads TGTGCCAGCAGCTCCTTAAAACTAGCGGGAGGAATCGAGCAGTACTTC.

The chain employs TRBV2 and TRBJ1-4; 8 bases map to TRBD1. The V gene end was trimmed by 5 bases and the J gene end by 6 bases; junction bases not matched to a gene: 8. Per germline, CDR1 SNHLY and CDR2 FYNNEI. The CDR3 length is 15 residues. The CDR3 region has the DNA TGTGCCAGCAGTCCGATAACAGGGGGTGATGAAAAACTGTTTTTT. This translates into CASSPITGGDEKLFF.

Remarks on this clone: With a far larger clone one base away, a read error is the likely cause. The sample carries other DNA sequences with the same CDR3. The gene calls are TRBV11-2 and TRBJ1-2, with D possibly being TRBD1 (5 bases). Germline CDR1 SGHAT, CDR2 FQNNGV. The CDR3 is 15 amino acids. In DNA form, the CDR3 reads TGTGCCAGCAGCTTAGTTGCAGGGAGTGGCTATGGCTACACCTTT. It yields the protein CASSLVAGSGYGYTF.

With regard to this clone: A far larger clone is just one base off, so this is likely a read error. The CDR3 DNA reads as TGTGCCTGGAGTACCGGGACACTAAATCAGCCCAAGCATTTT. It yields the protein CAWSTGTLNQPKHF. The V call is TRBV30, the J call TRBJ1-5, with TRBD1 as a possible D gene (6 bases). The CDR3 has 14 residues. Germline values: CDR1 GTSNPN, CDR2 SVGIG (reference sequence).

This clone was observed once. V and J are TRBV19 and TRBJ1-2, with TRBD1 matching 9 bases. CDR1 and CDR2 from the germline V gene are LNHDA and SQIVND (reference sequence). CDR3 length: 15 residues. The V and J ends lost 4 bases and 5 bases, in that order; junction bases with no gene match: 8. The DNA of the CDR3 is TGTGCCAGTAGTAAATCCAGACAGGGGGTATATGGCTACACCTTC. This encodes CASSKSRQGVYGYTF.

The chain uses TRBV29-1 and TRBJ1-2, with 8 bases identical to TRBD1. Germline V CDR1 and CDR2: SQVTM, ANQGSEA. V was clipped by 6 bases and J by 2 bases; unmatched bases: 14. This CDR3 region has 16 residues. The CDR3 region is CSVDRARTSGNYGYTF. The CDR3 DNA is TGCAGCGTGGACAGGGCGCGAACCTCAGGCAACTATGGCTACACCTTC.

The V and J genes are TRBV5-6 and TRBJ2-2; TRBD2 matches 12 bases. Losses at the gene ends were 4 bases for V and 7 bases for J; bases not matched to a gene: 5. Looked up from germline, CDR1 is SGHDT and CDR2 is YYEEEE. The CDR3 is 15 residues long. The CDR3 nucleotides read TGTGCCAGCAGCATCAGACTAGCGGGAGTCGGGGAGCTGTTTTTT. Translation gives CASSIRLAGVGELFF. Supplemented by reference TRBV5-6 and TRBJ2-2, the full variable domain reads DAGVTQSPTHLIKTRGQQVTLRCSPKSGHDTVSWYQQALGQGPQFIFQYYEEEERQRGNFPDRFSGHQFPNYSSELNVNALLLGDSALYLCASSIRLAGVGELFFGEGSRLTVL.

CDR3 DNA sequence: TGTGCCAGCTCCCCGCCTGGGTCTGGAAACACCATATATTTT. It codes for CASSPPGSGNTIYF. This chain uses TRBV18 with TRBJ1-3, with D unresolved. CDR1 and CDR2 (germline): KGHSH, LQKENI. This CDR3 has 14 residues. With 6 bases removed from V and 1 base from J, the gap between germline ends came to 10 bases.

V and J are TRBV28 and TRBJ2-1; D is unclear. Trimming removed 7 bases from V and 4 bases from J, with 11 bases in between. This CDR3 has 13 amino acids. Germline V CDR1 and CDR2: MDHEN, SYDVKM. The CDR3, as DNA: TGTGCCAGCACCTTGGGGTCGTACAATGAGCAGTTCTTC. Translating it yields CASTLGSYNEQFF.

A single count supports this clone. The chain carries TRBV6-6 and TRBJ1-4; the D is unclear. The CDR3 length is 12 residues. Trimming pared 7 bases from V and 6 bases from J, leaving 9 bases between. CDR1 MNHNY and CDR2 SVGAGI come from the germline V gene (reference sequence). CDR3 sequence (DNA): TGTGCCAGCAAGAAGGAGGATGAAAAACTGTTTTTT. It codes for CASKKEDEKLFF.

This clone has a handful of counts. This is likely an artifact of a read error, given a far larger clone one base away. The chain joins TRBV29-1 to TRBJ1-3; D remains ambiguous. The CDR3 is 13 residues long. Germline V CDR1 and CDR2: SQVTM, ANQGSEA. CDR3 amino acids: CSGGRADGNTVYF. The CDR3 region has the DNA TGCAGCGGTGGTAGGGCAGACGGAAACACCGTATATTTT.

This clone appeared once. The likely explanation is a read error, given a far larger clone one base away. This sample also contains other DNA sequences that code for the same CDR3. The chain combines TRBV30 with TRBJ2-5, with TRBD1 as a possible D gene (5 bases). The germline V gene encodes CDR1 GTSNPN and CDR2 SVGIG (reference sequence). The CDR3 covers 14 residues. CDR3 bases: TGTGCTTGGAGCCGACAGATCTACCAAGAGACCCAGTACTTC. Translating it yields CAWSRQIYQETQYF.

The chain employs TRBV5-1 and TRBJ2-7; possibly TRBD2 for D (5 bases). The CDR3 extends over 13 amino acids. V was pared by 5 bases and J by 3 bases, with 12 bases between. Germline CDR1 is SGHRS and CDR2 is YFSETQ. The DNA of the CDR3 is TGCGCCAGCAGTTCGGCGGCGGGCTACGAGCAGTACTTC. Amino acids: CASSSAAGYEQYF.

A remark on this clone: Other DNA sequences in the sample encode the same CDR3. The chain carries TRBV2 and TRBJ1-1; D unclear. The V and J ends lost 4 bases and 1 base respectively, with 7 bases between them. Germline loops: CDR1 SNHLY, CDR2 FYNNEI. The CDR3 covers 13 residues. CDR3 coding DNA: TGTGCCAGCAGTGGACAAAAGAACACTGAAGCTTTCTTT. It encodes CASSGQKNTEAFF.

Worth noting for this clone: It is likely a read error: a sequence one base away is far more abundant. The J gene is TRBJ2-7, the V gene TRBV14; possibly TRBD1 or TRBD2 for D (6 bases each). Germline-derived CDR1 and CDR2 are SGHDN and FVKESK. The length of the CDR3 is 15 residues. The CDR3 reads CTSSQDVGGWWGQYF. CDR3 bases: TGTACCAGCAGCCAAGATGTCGGGGGCTGGTGGGGGCAGTACTTC.

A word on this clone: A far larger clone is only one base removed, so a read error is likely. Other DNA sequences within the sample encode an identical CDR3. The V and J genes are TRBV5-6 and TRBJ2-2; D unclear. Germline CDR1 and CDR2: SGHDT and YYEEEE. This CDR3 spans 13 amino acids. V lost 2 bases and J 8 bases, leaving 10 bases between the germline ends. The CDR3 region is CASSFVITGELFF. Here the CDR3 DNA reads TGTGCCAGCAGCTTTGTTATCACTGGGGAGCTGTTTTTT.

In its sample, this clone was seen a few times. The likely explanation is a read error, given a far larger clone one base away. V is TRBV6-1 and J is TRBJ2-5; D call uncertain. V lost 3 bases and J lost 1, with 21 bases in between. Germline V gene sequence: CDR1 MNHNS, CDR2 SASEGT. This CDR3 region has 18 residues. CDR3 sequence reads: CASSDGLEQEYRQETQYF. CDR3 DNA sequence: TGTGCCAGCAGTGACGGGTTGGAGCAGGAGTACCGCCAAGAGACCCAGTACTTC.

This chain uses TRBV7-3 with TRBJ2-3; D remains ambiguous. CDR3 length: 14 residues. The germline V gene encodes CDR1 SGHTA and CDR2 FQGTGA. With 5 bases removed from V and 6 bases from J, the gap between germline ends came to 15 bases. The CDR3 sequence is CASSPGPPPDTQYF. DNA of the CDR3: TGTGCCAGCAGCCCCGGACCGCCCCCGGATACGCAGTATTTT.

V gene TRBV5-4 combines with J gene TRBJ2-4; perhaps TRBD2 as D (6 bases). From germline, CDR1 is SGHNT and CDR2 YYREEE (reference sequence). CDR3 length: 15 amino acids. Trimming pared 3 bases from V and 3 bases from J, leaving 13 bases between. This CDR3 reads CASSSQAGLKNIQYF. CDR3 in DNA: TGTGCCAGCAGCTCCCAAGCGGGTCTCAAAAACATTCAGTACTTC.

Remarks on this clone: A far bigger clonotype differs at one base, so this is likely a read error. CDR3 DNA: TGTGCCAGCAGCTTTCCGGGACAGGAGGTCACTGAAGCTTTCTTT. Encoded protein: CASSFPGQEVTEAFF. V is TRBV5-5 and J is TRBJ1-1; 8 nucleotides agree with TRBD1. Per germline, CDR1 SGHKS and CDR2 YYEKEE (reference sequence). This CDR3 has 15 residues. Trimming cost V 2 bases and J 4 bases; bases outside gene matches: 7.

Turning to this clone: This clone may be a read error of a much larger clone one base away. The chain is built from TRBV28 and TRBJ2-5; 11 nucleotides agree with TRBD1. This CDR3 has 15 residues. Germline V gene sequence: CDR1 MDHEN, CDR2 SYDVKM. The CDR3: CASRNWTGGQEAQYF. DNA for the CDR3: TGTGCCAGCAGGAATTGGACAGGGGGCCAAGAGGCCCAGTACTTC.

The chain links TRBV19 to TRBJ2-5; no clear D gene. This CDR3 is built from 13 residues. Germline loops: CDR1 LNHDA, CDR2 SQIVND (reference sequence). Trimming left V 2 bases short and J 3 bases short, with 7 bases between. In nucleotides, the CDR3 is TGTGCCAGTAGTATAAGACTCAAAGAGACCCAGTACTTC. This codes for CASSIRLKETQYF.

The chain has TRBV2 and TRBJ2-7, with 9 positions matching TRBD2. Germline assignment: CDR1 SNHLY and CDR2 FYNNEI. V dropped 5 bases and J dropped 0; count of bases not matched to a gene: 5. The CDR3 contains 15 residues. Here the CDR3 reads CASSQNSGSSYEQYF. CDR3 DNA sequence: TGTGCCAGCAGTCAGAATAGCGGGAGCTCCTACGAGCAGTACTTC.

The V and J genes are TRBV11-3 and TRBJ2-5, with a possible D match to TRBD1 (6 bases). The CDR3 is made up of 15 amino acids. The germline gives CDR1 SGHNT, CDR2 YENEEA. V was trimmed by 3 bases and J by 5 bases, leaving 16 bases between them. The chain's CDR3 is CASSFGRGSHETQYF. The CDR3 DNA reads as TGTGCCAGCAGCTTTGGCAGGGGCTCTCATGAGACCCAGTACTTC.

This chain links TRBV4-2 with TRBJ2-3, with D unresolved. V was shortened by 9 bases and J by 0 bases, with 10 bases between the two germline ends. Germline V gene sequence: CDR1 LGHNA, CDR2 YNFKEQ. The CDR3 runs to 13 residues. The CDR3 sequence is CASRSLSTDTQYF. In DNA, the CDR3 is TGTGCCAGTCGATCCCTAAGCACAGATACGCAGTATTTT.